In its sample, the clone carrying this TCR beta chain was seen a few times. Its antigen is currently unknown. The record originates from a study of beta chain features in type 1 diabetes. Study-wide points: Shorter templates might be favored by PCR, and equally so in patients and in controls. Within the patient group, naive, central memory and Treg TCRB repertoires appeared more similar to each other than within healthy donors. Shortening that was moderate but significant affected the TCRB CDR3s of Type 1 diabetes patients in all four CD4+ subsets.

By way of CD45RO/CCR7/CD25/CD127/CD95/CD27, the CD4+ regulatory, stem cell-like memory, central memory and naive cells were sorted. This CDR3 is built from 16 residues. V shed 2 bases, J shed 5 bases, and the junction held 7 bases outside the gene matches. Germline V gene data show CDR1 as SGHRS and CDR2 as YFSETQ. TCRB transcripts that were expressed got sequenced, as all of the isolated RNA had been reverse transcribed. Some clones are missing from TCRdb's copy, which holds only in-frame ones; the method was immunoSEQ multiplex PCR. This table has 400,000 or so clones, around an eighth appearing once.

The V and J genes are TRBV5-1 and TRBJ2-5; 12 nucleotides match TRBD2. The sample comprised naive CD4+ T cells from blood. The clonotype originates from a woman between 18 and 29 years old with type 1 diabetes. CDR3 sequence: CASSLSSSGRDETQYF. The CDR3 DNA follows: TGCGCCAGCAGCTTATCGTCTAGCGGGAGGGATGAGACCCAGTACTTC.